This entry features one TCR beta chain sequence. These data belong to a study of human T cells and chemical hapten exposure. TCRdb re-analysed the RACE reads in MiXCR, keeping a single row per CDR3 protein. The sample lists around 380,000 distinct CDR3 sequences, approximately 5% occurring once. The CDR3 is 17 amino acids. V lost 2 bases, J lost 0 bases, and 6 bases stayed unmatched. As to time point: pre-sensitization, week 0. Treatment: therapeutic diphenylcyclopropenone sensitization with weekly scalp DPC. The chain recombines TRBV12-3 or TRBV12-4 with TRBJ2-1; 8 bases match TRBD2. Sequenced material: whole blood, taken in connection with sensitization to the hapten diphenylcyclopropenone (DPC). The sequence was obtained from a woman aged 18-35 years with alopecia areata. Some clones in this sample may be carry-over from other donors' samples. This chain's CDR3 is CASSLRSLAGSYNEQFF. CDR3 nucleotide sequence: TGTGCCAGCAGTTTAAGGTCCCTAGCGGGCTCCTACAATGAGCAGTTCTTC.